A single sample gave rise to the 26 T cell receptor beta chains below, sequenced in a study of regulatory T cells in long-lasting Graves disease. Both iRepertoire HTBI primers and Arm-PCR of CDR3 regions were used to build the TCR beta libraries. MiXCR was run by TCRdb on the multiplex PCR reads, yielding one entry per CDR3 protein. The sample lists roughly 500,000 distinct CDR3 sequences, 12% occurring once. Time point of the sample: newly diagnosed GD, antithyroid drugs for less than 3 months. PBMCs provided the RNA from which the TCR library was made. These data were likewise used in another study, on T cells in Graves' hyperthyroidism and ophthalmopathy.

Sequences were derived from peripheral blood mononuclear cells (PBMCs), sampled at new diagnosis, from a patient treated with antithyroid drugs. All receptors derive from a woman aged 25 to 39 with Graves disease.

Ten or more counts support this clonotype. The chain carries TRBV11-2 and TRBJ1-4; 7 bases are shared with TRBD1. The CDR3 is 15 residues long. Germline V gives CDR1 SGHAT, CDR2 FQNNGV. Unmatched junction bases numbered 8, after V lost 5 bases and J lost 5 bases. The CDR3 reads CASSQTGATNEKLFF. Here the CDR3 DNA reads TGTGCCAGCAGCCAAACAGGGGCGACCAATGAAAAACTGTTTTTT.

This clonotype appeared many times. This chain joins TRBV7-9 and TRBJ1-1; D is possibly TRBD1 (5 bases). The germline V gene encodes CDR1 SEHNR and CDR2 FQNEAQ (reference sequence). The CDR3 extends over 15 amino acids. V gave up 4 bases and J gave up 1 base, with 13 bases separating them. CDR3 nucleotide sequence: TGTGCCAGCAGCTATCGACAGACTCAGAACACTGAAGCTTTCTTT. Translating it yields CASSYRQTQNTEAFF.

This clonotype has at least ten counts. V gene TRBV2 combines with J gene TRBJ2-1; TRBD2 agrees at 12 bases. V shed 8 bases and J 8 bases; nucleotides not matched to a gene: 10. The CDR3 runs 15 residues. CDR1 SNHLY and CDR2 FYNNEI come from the germline V gene. CDR3 protein: CASGGPSGRAYEQFF. The CDR3 DNA is TGTGCCAGCGGGGGTCCTAGCGGGAGGGCCTATGAGCAGTTCTTC.

There are many counts of this clonotype. The chain recombines TRBV27 with TRBJ2-1; 8 nucleotides agree with TRBD1. The J segment lost 15 bases and the V segment lost 4 bases, leaving 8 bases of the junction unmatched. This CDR3 spans 12 amino acids. Germline loops: CDR1 MNHEY, CDR2 SMNVEV (reference sequence). The CDR3 is CASSSNRDRLFF. The CDR3, as DNA: TGTGCCAGCAGTTCCAACCGGGACAGGCTGTTCTTC.

This rearrangement joins TRBV10-3 to TRBJ2-5; 7 nucleotides align to TRBD1. This CDR3 contains 16 residues. V shed 2 bases, J shed 2 bases, and the junction held 8 bases outside the gene matches. The germline CDR1 and CDR2 sequences are ENHRY and SYGVKD. The DNA for the CDR3 is TGTGCCATCAGTGAGCGACAGGGTTTGGTTCAAGAGACCCAGTACTTC. Protein: CAISERQGLVQETQYF.

This clonotype was observed at least ten times. The chain employs TRBV20-1 and TRBJ2-1; the D gene is possibly TRBD2 (6 bases). Trimming left V 7 bases short and J 7 bases short, with 8 bases between. Germline V gene sequence: CDR1 DFQATT, CDR2 SNEGSKA (reference sequence). The CDR3 has 10 residues. This CDR3 reads CSVSGNEQFF. CDR3 DNA: TGCAGTGTCAGCGGGAATGAGCAGTTCTTC.

This clonotype has a count of ten or more. CDR3 sequence: CASSLALAGEETQYF. The CDR3 DNA reads as TGTGCCAGCAGCTTGGCTCTAGCGGGGGAAGAGACCCAGTACTTC. The chain uses TRBV7-2 and TRBJ2-5; 10 bases line up with TRBD2. This CDR3 comprises 15 residues. Germline loops: CDR1 SGHTA, CDR2 FQGNSA. Trimming took 3 bases from V and 3 from J; bases not matched to a gene: 4.

At least ten counts were recorded for this clonotype. The V and J genes are TRBV2 and TRBJ1-1; 8 positions agree with TRBD1. The V gene's germline CDR1 is SNHLY and CDR2 FYNNEI. Trimming removed 3 bases from V and 0 bases from J; junction bases left unmatched: 9. The CDR3 is 17 amino acids. CDR3 nucleotide sequence: TGTGCCAGCAGTGAGCAACAGGGGGGGGCCATGAACACTGAAGCTTTCTTT. Its translation is CASSEQQGGAMNTEAFF.

This clonotype occurred many times. The rearrangement uses TRBV7-9 and TRBJ1-4; unclear D gene. Trimming took off 3 bases at V and 7 bases at J, with 9 bases between the two ends. Germline V gene sequence: CDR1 SEHNR, CDR2 FQNEAQ (reference sequence). The CDR3 runs 13 residues. CDR3 nucleotides: TGTGCCAGCAGCTTTGGGCCGGGTGAAAAACTGTTTTTT. It is translated as CASSFGPGEKLFF.

This clonotype was seen ten or more times. The V gene is TRBV28, the J gene TRBJ2-3; 9 nucleotides agree with TRBD1. J gave up 8 bases and V 7 bases, and 13 bases lay outside the gene matches. The CDR3 consists of 15 residues. CDR1 MDHEN and CDR2 SYDVKM come from the germline V gene. In DNA form, the CDR3 reads TGTGCCAGCAACCTAAACAGGGGGCTGGGGACTACGCAGTATTTT. Protein sequence: CASNLNRGLGTTQYF.

The V gene is TRBV18, the J gene TRBJ1-1, with 11 bases fitting TRBD1. Germline lookup yields CDR1 KGHSH and CDR2 LQKENI. This CDR3 spans 16 amino acids. Trimming at V came to 6 bases and at J to 0 bases, leaving 6 bases not matched to a gene. CDR3 sequence (DNA): TGTGCCAGCTCCTCGGACAGGGGGCAGGTGAACACTGAAGCTTTCTTT. Amino acid sequence: CASSSDRGQVNTEAFF. The variable domain in full, completed from reference TRBV18 and TRBJ1-1, reads NAGVMQNPRHLVRRRGQEARLRCSPMKGHSHVYWYRQLPEEGLKFMVYLQKENIIDESGMPKERFSAEFPKEGPSILRIQQVVRGDSAAYFCASSSDRGQVNTEAFFGQGTRLTVV.

This clonotype was counted at least ten times. V and J are TRBV12-3 or TRBV12-4 and TRBJ2-3; 8 bases line up with TRBD1. This CDR3 comprises 15 residues. The trim removed 3 bases at V and 4 bases at J, leaving 6 bases unmatched. This CDR3 reads CASSFGQGRPDTQYF. The CDR3 nucleotides are TGTGCCAGCAGTTTCGGACAGGGTAGGCCAGATACGCAGTATTTT.

This clonotype has ten or more counts. The V gene is TRBV15, the J gene TRBJ2-4; TRBD1 is a possible D gene (5 bases). V was shortened by 1 base and J by 0 bases, with 10 bases between the two germline ends. This CDR3 comprises 16 residues. The germline gives CDR1 LNHNV, CDR2 YYDKDF (reference sequence). CDR3 loop: CATSRGRQTAKNIQYF. DNA for the CDR3: TGTGCCACCAGCAGAGGACGACAGACAGCCAAAAACATTCAGTACTTC.

V gene TRBV4-1 combines with J gene TRBJ2-3; the D gene could be TRBD1 or TRBD2 (5 bases each). Germline CDR1 reads MGHRA; CDR2 reads YSYEKL. Deletions cut 5 bases from V and 6 bases from J, with 18 bases between. There are 15 residues in the CDR3. The CDR3 here is CASSAGTDIVDTQYF. The CDR3 DNA reads as TGCGCCAGCAGCGCCGGGACCGATATAGTGGATACGCAGTATTTT.

This clonotype came up many times. The chain is built from TRBV6-1 and TRBJ1-5; unclear D gene. The V gene's germline CDR1 is MNHNS and CDR2 SASEGT. The CDR3 covers 15 residues. Trimming pared 1 base from V and 4 bases from J, leaving 11 bases between. The CDR3 sequence: CASSEVMAGNQPQHF. In DNA, the CDR3 is TGTGCCAGCAGTGAAGTAATGGCGGGGAATCAGCCCCAGCATTTT.

This clonotype was counted ten times or more. The genes are TRBV28 and TRBJ2-3; a possible D gene is TRBD2 (6 bases). The germline V gene has CDR1 MDHEN and CDR2 SYDVKM. The V gene lost 9 bases and the J gene lost 7 bases, with 14 bases spanning the gap. The CDR3 contains 12 residues. The DNA for the CDR3 is TGTGCCAGTCACGGGACTGGTTATACGCAGTATTTT. It translates to CASHGTGYTQYF.

This clonotype was detected many times. This sequence joins TRBV11-2 and TRBJ2-7; the match to TRBD2 covers 9 bases. Germline V lookup: CDR1 SGHAT, CDR2 FQNNGV. The CDR3 is 13 residues long. V trimming: 1 base; J trimming: 7 bases; junction bases outside the gene matches: 2. The CDR3 sequence is CASSLVLAGEQYF. CDR3 sequence (DNA): TGTGCCAGCAGCTTAGTACTAGCGGGTGAGCAGTACTTC.

This clonotype was picked up many times. The chain employs TRBV12-3 or TRBV12-4 and TRBJ2-5, with TRBD1 identical over 9 bases. CDR3 length: 17 residues. Trimming cost V 6 bases and J 1 base; bases outside gene matches: 12. In DNA, the CDR3 is TGTGCCAGCAGCCATATGGTAGGACAGGGGATCCAAGAGACCCAGTACTTC. As protein: CASSHMVGQGIQETQYF.

The chain recombines TRBV29-1 with TRBJ1-2; D might be TRBD1 (5 bases). Germline lookup yields CDR1 SQVTM and CDR2 ANQGSEA. This CDR3 contains 14 residues. V was clipped by 3 bases and J by 5 bases, with 16 bases between them. CDR3 loop: CSVDSLAGKYGYTF. The CDR3 coding sequence is TGCAGCGTTGATTCTCTGGCAGGGAAGTATGGCTACACCTTC.

This clonotype was observed a few times. The V call is TRBV18, the J call TRBJ2-5, with 8 bases aligning to TRBD1. Germline V gives CDR1 KGHSH, CDR2 LQKENI. The V segment lost 1 base and the J segment 7 bases; nucleotides outside the gene matches: 8. The CDR3 length is 15 residues. CDR3 nucleotide sequence: TGTGCCAGCTCACCACTGCAGGGGGCGAGCGGGACCCAGTACTTC. Translation gives CASSPLQGASGTQYF.

This clonotype was seen more than once but under ten times. The gene calls are TRBV6-2 or TRBV6-3 and TRBJ2-3, with 8 bases matching TRBD2. After removal of 6 bases from V and 4 bases from J, the junction contained 12 bases not matched to a gene. Per the germline V gene, CDR1 is MNHEY and CDR2 is SVGEGT. CDR3 length: 16 amino acids. CDR3 amino acids: CASSPLGGAGADTQYF. CDR3 DNA: TGTGCCAGCAGCCCCCTCGGGGGGGCAGGCGCAGATACGCAGTATTTT.

The chain employs TRBV29-1 and TRBJ2-7, with a possible D match to TRBD1 (5 bases). The CDR3 consists of 11 residues. Trimming removed 4 bases from V and 6 bases from J, with 10 bases in between. Germline assignment: CDR1 SQVTM and CDR2 ANQGSEA. The CDR3 DNA reads as TGCAGCGTTGTTCAAAGGGGCGAGCAGTACTTC. Residues: CSVVQRGEQYF.

This clonotype turned up a few times. The genes are TRBV11-2 and TRBJ2-3; 10 bases fit TRBD2. Looked up from germline, CDR1 is SGHAT and CDR2 is FQNNGV. The V and J ends lost 3 bases and 4 bases, in that order; junction bases with no gene match: 4. There are 15 residues in the CDR3. CDR3 nucleotides: TGTGCCAGCAGCTTTATAGCGGGAGGAGCAGATACGCAGTATTTT. Translated, it gives CASSFIAGGADTQYF.

In this sample, this clonotype turned up many times. The V gene is TRBV27, the J gene TRBJ2-7; D gene uncertain. The germline V and J ends were trimmed by 1 base and 2 bases, with 12 bases remaining between them. Germline loops: CDR1 MNHEY, CDR2 SMNVEV (reference sequence). There are 15 residues in the CDR3. The CDR3: CASSLLVSSTYEQYF. CDR3 coding DNA: TGTGCCAGCAGTTTATTGGTTTCCAGCACCTACGAGCAGTACTTC.

The V call is TRBV28, the J call TRBJ1-2; D uncertain. V lost 6 bases, J lost 2 bases, and 10 bases lay in between. CDR1 MDHEN and CDR2 SYDVKM come from the germline V gene. The length of the CDR3 is 13 residues. The CDR3 bases are TGTGCCAGCAGGGCAGAGACGAACTATGGCTACACCTTC. Its protein product is CASRAETNYGYTF.

This clonotype came up many times. This chain joins TRBV20-1 and TRBJ2-1; 13 bases are a match to TRBD2. J lost 9 bases, V lost 1 base, and 9 bases had no gene match. CDR1 and CDR2 from the germline V gene are DFQATT and SNEGSKA (reference sequence). The CDR3 is made up of 16 amino acids. This CDR3 reads CSARAPGLAGLGEQFF. In DNA, the CDR3 is TGCAGTGCTAGAGCGCCGGGACTAGCGGGATTGGGTGAGCAGTTCTTC.